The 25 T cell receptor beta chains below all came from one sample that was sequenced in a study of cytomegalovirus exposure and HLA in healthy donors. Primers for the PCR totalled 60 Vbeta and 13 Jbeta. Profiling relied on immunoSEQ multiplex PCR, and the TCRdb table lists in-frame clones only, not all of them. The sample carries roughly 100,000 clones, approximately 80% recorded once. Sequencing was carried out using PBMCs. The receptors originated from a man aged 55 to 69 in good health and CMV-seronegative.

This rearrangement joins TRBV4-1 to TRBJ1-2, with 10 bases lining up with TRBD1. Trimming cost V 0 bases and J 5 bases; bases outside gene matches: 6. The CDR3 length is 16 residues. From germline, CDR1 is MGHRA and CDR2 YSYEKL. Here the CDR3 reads CASSQDGQGVRYGYTF. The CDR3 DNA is TGCGCCAGCAGCCAAGATGGACAGGGGGTAAGGTATGGCTACACCTTC.

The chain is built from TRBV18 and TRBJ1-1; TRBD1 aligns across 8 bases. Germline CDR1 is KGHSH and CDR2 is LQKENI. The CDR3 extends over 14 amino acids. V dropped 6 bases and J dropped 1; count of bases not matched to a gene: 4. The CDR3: CASSRQGRNTEAFF. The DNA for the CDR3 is TGTGCCAGCTCGAGACAGGGGAGGAACACTGAAGCTTTCTTT.

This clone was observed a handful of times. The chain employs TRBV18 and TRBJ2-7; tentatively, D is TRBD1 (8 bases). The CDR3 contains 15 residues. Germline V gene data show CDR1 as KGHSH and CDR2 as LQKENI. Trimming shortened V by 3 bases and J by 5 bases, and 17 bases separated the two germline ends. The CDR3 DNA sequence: TGTGCCAGCTCACCTAACAGGGGGGGTGGCGACGAGCAGTACGTC. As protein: CASSPNRGGGDEQYV.

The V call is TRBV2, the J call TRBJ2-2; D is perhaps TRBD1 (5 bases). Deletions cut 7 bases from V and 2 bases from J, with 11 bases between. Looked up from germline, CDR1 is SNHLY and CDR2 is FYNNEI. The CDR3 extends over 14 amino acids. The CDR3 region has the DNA TGTGCCAGCACCAGCCAGGGTAACACCGGGGAGCTGTTTTTT. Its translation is CASTSQGNTGELFF. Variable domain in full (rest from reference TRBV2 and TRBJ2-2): EPEVTQTPSHQVTQMGQEVILRCVPISNHLYFYWYRQILGQKVEFLVSFYNNEISEKSEIFDDQFSVERPDGSNFTLKIRSTKLEDSAMYFCASTSQGNTGELFFGEGSRLTVL.

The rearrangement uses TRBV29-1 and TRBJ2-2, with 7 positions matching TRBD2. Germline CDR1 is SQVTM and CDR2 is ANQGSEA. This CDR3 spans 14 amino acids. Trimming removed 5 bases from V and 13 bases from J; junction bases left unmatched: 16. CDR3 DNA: TGCAGCGTTATCACGCTTGGGGGGGAGGTGAGGCTGTTTTTT. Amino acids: CSVITLGGEVRLFF.

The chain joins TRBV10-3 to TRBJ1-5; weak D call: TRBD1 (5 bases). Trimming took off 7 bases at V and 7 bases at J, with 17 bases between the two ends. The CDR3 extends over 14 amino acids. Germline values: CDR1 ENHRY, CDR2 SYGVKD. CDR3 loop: CAITRDPIGQPQHF. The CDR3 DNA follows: TGTGCCATCACCAGGGATCCTATTGGGCAGCCCCAGCATTTT.

As DNA, the CDR3 is TGCGCCAGTCCACGGGGGGGTAATTCACCCCTCCACTTT. Amino acids: CASPRGGNSPLHF. The chain joins TRBV5-1 to TRBJ1-6; D is possibly TRBD1 (5 bases). The CDR3 loop spans 13 amino acids. V lost 8 bases and J 6 bases, leaving 12 bases between the germline ends. Germline V gene lookup returns CDR1 SGHRS and CDR2 YFSETQ.

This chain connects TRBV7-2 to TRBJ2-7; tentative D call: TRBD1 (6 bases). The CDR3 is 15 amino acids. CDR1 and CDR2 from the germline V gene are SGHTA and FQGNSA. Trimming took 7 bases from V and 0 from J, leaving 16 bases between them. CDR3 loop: CASNQDRSNSYEQYF. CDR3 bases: TGTGCCAGCAACCAGGACAGATCTAACTCCTACGAGCAGTACTTC.

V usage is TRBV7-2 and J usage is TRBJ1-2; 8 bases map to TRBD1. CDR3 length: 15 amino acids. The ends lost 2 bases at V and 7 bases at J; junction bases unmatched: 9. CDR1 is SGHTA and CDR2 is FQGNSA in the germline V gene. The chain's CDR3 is CASSLPVTGVSGYTF. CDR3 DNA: TGTGCCAGCAGCTTACCAGTGACAGGGGTATCTGGCTACACCTTC.

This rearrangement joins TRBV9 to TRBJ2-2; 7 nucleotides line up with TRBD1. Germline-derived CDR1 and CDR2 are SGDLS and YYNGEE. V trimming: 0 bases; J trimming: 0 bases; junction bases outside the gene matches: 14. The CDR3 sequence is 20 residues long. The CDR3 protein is CASSVEVATGRSSNTGELFF. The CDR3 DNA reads TGTGCCAGCAGCGTAGAAGTAGCGACAGGGCGATCTTCGAACACCGGGGAGCTGTTTTTT.

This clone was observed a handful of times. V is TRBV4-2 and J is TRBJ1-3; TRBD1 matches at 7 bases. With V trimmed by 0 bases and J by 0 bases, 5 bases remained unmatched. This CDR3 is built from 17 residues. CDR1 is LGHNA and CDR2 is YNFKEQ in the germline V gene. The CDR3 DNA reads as TGTGCCAGCAGCCAAGATAGAGGGACAGCCTCTGGAAACACCATATATTTT. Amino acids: CASSQDRGTASGNTIYF.

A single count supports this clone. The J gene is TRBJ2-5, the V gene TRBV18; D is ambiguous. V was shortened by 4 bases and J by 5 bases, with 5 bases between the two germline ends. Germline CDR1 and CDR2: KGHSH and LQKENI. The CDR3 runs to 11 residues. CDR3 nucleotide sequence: TGTGCCAGCTCACGCGAGGAGACCCAGTACTTC. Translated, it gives CASSREETQYF.

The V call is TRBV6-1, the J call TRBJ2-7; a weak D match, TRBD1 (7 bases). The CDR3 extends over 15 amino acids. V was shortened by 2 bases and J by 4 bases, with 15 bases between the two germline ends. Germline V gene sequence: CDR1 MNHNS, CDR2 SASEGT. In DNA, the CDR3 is TGTGCCAGCAGTGAATGGGGCAGGGGGGAGTACGAGCAGTACGTC. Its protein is CASSEWGRGEYEQYV.

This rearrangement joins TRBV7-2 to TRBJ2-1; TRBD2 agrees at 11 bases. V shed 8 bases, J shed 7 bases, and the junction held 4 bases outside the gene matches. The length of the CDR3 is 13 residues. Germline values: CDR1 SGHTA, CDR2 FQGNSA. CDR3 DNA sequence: TGTGCCAGCTTCACTAGCGGGGGAAATGAGCAGTTCTTC. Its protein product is CASFTSGGNEQFF.

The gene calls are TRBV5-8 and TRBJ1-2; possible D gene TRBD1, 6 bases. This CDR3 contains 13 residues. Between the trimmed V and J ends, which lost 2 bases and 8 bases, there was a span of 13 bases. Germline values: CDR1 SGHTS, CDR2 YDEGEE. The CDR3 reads CASSLKQGVGYTF. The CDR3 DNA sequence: TGTGCCAGCAGCTTAAAACAGGGCGTCGGCTACACCTTC.

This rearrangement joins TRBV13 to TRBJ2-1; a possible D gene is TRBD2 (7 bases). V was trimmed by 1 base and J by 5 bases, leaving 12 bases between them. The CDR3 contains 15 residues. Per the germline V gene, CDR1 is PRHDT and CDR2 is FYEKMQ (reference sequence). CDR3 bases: TGTGCCAGCAGCTTAGAGGGGGGGGGCCACAATGAGCAGTTCTTC. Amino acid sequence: CASSLEGGGHNEQFF.

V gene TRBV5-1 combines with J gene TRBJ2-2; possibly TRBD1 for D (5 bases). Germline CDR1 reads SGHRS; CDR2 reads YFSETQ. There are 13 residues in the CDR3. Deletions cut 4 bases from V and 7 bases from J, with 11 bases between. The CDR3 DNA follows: TGCGCCAGCAGCCTCACAGGCGGCGGGGAGCTGTTTTTT. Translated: CASSLTGGGELFF.

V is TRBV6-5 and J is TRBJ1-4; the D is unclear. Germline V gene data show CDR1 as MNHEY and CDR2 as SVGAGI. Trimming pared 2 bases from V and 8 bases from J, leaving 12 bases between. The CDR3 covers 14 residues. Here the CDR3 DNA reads TGTGCCAGCAGTTACAGCGGTGGAGGCGAAAAACTGTTTTTT. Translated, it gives CASSYSGGGEKLFF.

The CDR3 DNA reads TGTGCCAGCAGCTTCCAGGGTAGCGGGTACACCGGGGAGCTGTTTTTT. This gives the protein CASSFQGSGYTGELFF. The chain couples TRBV7-6 to TRBJ2-2, with 7 bases identical to TRBD2. Germline V lookup: CDR1 SGHVS, CDR2 FNYEAQ. Unmatched junction bases numbered 7, after V lost 3 bases and J lost 3 bases. The CDR3 consists of 16 residues. Filled out from reference TRBV7-6 and TRBJ2-2, the complete variable domain reads GAGVSQSPRYKVTKRGQDVALRCDPISGHVSLYWYRQALGQGPEFLTYFNYEAQQDKSGLPNDRFSAERPEGSISTLTIQRTEQRDSAMYRCASSFQGSGYTGELFFGEGSRLTVL.

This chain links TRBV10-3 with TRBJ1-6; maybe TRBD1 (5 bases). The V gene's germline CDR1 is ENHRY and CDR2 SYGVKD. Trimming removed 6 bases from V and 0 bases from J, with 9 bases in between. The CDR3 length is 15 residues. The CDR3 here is CAISPQGSYNSPLHF. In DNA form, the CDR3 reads TGTGCCATCAGCCCCCAGGGCTCCTATAATTCACCCCTCCACTTT.

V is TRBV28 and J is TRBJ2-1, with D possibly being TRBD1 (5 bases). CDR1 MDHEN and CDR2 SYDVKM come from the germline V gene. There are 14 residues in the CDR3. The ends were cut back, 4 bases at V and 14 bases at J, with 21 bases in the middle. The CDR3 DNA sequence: TGTGCCAGCAGTTCGCGAAGGGTCAGGGTGCTTGAGTTCTTC. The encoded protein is CASSSRRVRVLEFF. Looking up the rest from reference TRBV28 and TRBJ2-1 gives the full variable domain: DVKVTQSSRYLVKRTGEKVFLECVQDMDHENMFWYRQDPGLGLRLIYFSYDVKMKEKGDIPEGYSVSREKKERFSLILESASTNQTSMYLCASSSRRVRVLEFFGPGTRLTVL.

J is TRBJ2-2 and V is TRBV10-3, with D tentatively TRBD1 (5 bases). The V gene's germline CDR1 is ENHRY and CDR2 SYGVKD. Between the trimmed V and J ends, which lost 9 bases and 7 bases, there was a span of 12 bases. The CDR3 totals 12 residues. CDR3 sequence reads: CAMGRYDGELFF. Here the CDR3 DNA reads TGTGCCATGGGGCGTTATGACGGGGAGCTGTTTTTT.

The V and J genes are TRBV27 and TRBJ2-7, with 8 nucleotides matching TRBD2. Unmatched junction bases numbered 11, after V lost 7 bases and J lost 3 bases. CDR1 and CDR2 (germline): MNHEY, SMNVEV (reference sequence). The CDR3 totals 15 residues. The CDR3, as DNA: TGTGCCAGCAATCCCTCGGGGGGGCGGTTCTACGAGCAGTACTTC. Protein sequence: CASNPSGGRFYEQYF.

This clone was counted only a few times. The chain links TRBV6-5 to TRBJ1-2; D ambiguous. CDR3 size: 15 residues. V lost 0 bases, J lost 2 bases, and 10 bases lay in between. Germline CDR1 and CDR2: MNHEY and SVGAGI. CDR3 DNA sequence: TGTGCCAGCAGTTACTCTTCGGGGTTCAACTATGGCTACACCTTC. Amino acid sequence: CASSYSSGFNYGYTF.

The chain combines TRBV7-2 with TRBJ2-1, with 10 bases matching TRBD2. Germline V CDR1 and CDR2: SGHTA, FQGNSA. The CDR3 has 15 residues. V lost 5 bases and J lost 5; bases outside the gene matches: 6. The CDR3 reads CASSPAGGLNNEQFF. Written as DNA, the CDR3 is TGTGCCAGCAGCCCAGCGGGGGGGCTTAACAATGAGCAGTTCTTC.